The clone carrying this T cell receptor beta chain was seen only a few times. TCR beta VDJ and CDR3 profiles were obtained from a genomic DNA template. Each CDR3 protein gets one entry after TCRdb re-called the reads with MiXCR. The sample has 180,000 or so distinct CDR3 sequences, approximately 46% seen once. Germline V CDR1 and CDR2: DFQATT, SNEGSKA (reference sequence). There are 14 residues in the CDR3. V was pared by 6 bases and J by 4 bases, with 7 bases of the junction left unmatched. This sample is drawn from a study of CD8+CD57+ T cells in acquired aplastic anemia. This TCR was recovered from a human donor in good health. The chain links TRBV20-1 to TRBJ1-5; 9 bases align to TRBD1. The sequenced sample consisted of sorted CD4+, CD8+, or CD8+CD57+ T cells (not recorded which) from PBMCs. DNA of the CDR3: TGCAGTGCGCGCCGGGACAGGGAGAATCAGCCCCAGCATTTT. Translating gives CSARRDRENQPQHF.